This is a list of T cell receptor beta chains from one sample in a study of T cell clones after liver transplantation. Method: immunoSEQ multiplex PCR; TCRdb's copy keeps in-frame clones and lacks some. The sample has around 18,000 clones, roughly nine tenths seen once. Sequenced material: CD8+ T cells from blood, taken approximately 3.5 years after liver transplant. These receptors came from a human patient who received a liver transplant. A share of the T cells may be of graft donor origin. Both conserved end residues are part of each CDR3. A D gene is named only where the DNA matches it firmly. Clone sizes are given selectively: once, few, many, or a class where the clone is expanded.

V gene	J gene	clone size	D gene	CDR3 DNA	CDR3 protein
TRBV9	TRBJ2-5	.	.	TGTGCCAGCAAGATGGGGGACTCCCAGGGCGAGACCCAGTACTTC	CASKMGDSQGETQYF
TRBV10-2	TRBJ2-7	.	.	TGCGCCAGCGGCGACTACGAGCAGTACTTC	CASGDYEQYF
TRBV19	TRBJ1-3	.	.	TGTGCCAGTACAGAACGTCTCTCTGGAAACACCATATATTTT	CASTERLSGNTIYF
TRBV5-6	TRBJ1-5	.	.	TGTGCCAGCATGAAGTGGGGGGAGTATAGCAATCAGCCCCAGCATTTT	CASMKWGEYSNQPQHF
TRBV19	TRBJ2-7	few	.	TGTGCCAGTAGTCTGGGGTTAGCGGAGAGCTCCTACGAGCAGTACTTC	CASSLGLAESSYEQYF
TRBV19	TRBJ2-7	once	.	TGTGCCAGTAGTATAAAGGGGCTCTACGAGCAGTACTTC	CASSIKGLYEQYF
TRBV9	TRBJ2-7	.	.	TGTGCCAGCAGCGTAGGTAGCGCCGACTCCTACGAGCAGTACTTC	CASSVGSADSYEQYF
TRBV28	TRBJ2-5	.	.	TGTGCCAGCAGTTTGGGTGGCTGGCGGGAGACCCAGTACTTC	CASSLGGWRETQYF
TRBV27	TRBJ2-7	.	TRBD2	TGTGCCAGCAGTTTATTAGCCAGCGGGAGCTCCTACGAGCAGTACTTC	CASSLLASGSSYEQYF
TRBV4-3	TRBJ1-3	.	.	TGCGCCAGCAGCCAAGAAAGGTTTGGAAACACCATATATTTT	CASSQERFGNTIYF
TRBV27	TRBJ2-1	.	.	TGTGCCAGCAGTCGGGAATCCTACAATGAGCAGTTCTTC	CASSRESYNEQFF
TRBV15	TRBJ2-7	.	.	TGTGCCACCAGCAGGCCTAGTAGGGGAGTCGAGCAGTACTTC	CATSRPSRGVEQYF
TRBV27	TRBJ2-2	.	.	TGTGCCAGTAAGGTCTCCCAGACCGGGGAGCTGTTTTTT	CASKVSQTGELFF
TRBV28	TRBJ1-1	.	.	TGTGCCAGCAGGCTCTATCCGAACACTGAAGCTTTCTTT	CASRLYPNTEAFF
TRBV9	TRBJ2-1	.	TRBD2	TGTGCCAGCAGCGTTGCGGGAGGGTACGGTGAGCAGTTCTTC	CASSVAGGYGEQFF
TRBV4-2	TRBJ2-7	.	TRBD2	TGTGCCAGCAGCCAAGACTACGGACTAGCCTCCTACGAGCAGTACTTC	CASSQDYGLASYEQYF
TRBV11-2	TRBJ2-2	.	.	TGTGCCAGCAGCCCCTTTGCGAACACCGGGGAGCTGTTTTTT	CASSPFANTGELFF
TRBV27	TRBJ2-7	.	TRBD2	TGTGCCAGCAGTCCGGGCTTTGGGGGGGCCTACGAGCAGTACTTC	CASSPGFGGAYEQYF
TRBV18	TRBJ1-5	.	TRBD1	TGTGCCAGCTCACCTACCTCCGGGACAGGGGGGAATCAGCCCCAGCATTTT	CASSPTSGTGGNQPQHF
TRBV7-8	TRBJ2-7	.	.	TGTGCCAGCAGCTTAGAGGGTGAGGTTAGCTCCTACGAGCAGTACTTC	CASSLEGEVSSYEQYF
TRBV6-6	TRBJ2-7	.	TRBD2	TGTGCCAGCAGTCTGACTAGCGGTCTTAACAGGGAGCAGTACTTC	CASSLTSGLNREQYF
TRBV10-3	TRBJ1-2	.	TRBD1	TGTGCCATCAGTGCGCCGGACAGGGCGGCGGACTATGGCTACACCTTC	CAISAPDRAADYGYTF
TRBV7-2	TRBJ2-3	.	.	TGTGCCAGCAGCTTAGAAGGGTCACAGGGAGTAAGTAACACAGATACGCAGTATTTT	CASSLEGSQGVSNTDTQYF
TRBV13	TRBJ2-7	.	TRBD2	TGTGCCAGCAGCCCTCAGCCCCTAGCGGGAGGTTACGAGCAGTACTTC	CASSPQPLAGGYEQYF
TRBV12-5	TRBJ1-2	.	TRBD1	TGTGCTAGTGGTTTGGGACCTACAGGGGTGGATGGCTACACCTTC	CASGLGPTGVDGYTF
TRBV5-4	TRBJ2-1	.	.	TGTGCCAGCAGCTTGGAGGGTGAGCAGTTCTTC	CASSLEGEQFF
TRBV5-4	TRBJ1-2	.	.	TGTGCCAGCAGCTTGGTTGGGGTTACTAACTATGGCTACACCTTC	CASSLVGVTNYGYTF
TRBV2	TRBJ2-7	.	.	TGTGCCAGCAGTGAACCGACAGGCGCAAACTACGAGCAGTACTTC	CASSEPTGANYEQYF
TRBV25-1	TRBJ2-1	.	TRBD2	TGTGCCAGCAGTGACTCAGAGTGGACTAGCAGCAATGAGCAGTTCTTC	CASSDSEWTSSNEQFF
TRBV11-2	TRBJ1-2	.	.	TGTGCCAGCAGCTCGTACAGGCCTTATGGCTACACCTTC	CASSSYRPYGYTF
TRBV11-2	TRBJ2-1	.	.	TGTGCCAGCAGCTTAGAAGCAGGGGGGTACAATGAGCAGTTCTTC	CASSLEAGGYNEQFF
TRBV4-3	TRBJ2-2	.	TRBD2	TGCGCCAGCAGCCAAGATCGAGAGGGACTAGGTACCGGGGAGCTGTTTTTT	CASSQDREGLGTGELFF
TRBV14	TRBJ2-5	.	.	TGTGCCAGCAGCCAAGAAGGAGGCTACCAAGAGACCCAGTACTTC	CASSQEGGYQETQYF
TRBV27	TRBJ2-1	.	.	TGTGCCAGCAGTTTTCCCCCCTTGGATGAGCAGTTCTTC	CASSFPPLDEQFF
TRBV6-1	TRBJ2-1	once	TRBD2	TGTGCCAGCAGTGAAGTTGAACTAGCGGGAGAGACCTACAATGAGCAGTTCTTC	CASSEVELAGETYNEQFF
TRBV27	TRBJ2-1	.	TRBD2	TGTGCCAGCACTCCATTAGGGACTAGACGCAATGAGCAGTTCTTC	CASTPLGTRRNEQFF
TRBV10-3	TRBJ2-7	.	.	TGTGCCATCGGGGCACCGAGGGATGTGGTCAACGAGCAGTACTTC	CAIGAPRDVVNEQYF
TRBV19	TRBJ1-1	.	.	TGTGCCAGTAGTACCCGTGACAGGATGAACACTGAAGCTTTCTTT	CASSTRDRMNTEAFF
TRBV19	TRBJ1-2	.	TRBD1	TGTGCCAGTAGTATAGATGGCACCGGGACAGGGGAATATGGCTACACCTTC	CASSIDGTGTGEYGYTF
TRBV5-4	TRBJ2-1	.	TRBD2	TGTGCCAGCAGCCATAGCGGGCCCTACAATGAGCAGTTCTTC	CASSHSGPYNEQFF
TRBV19	TRBJ2-5	.	TRBD2	TGTGCCAGTAGTATCATGAGGGTAGCGGGAGTAGAGACCCAGTACTTC	CASSIMRVAGVETQYF